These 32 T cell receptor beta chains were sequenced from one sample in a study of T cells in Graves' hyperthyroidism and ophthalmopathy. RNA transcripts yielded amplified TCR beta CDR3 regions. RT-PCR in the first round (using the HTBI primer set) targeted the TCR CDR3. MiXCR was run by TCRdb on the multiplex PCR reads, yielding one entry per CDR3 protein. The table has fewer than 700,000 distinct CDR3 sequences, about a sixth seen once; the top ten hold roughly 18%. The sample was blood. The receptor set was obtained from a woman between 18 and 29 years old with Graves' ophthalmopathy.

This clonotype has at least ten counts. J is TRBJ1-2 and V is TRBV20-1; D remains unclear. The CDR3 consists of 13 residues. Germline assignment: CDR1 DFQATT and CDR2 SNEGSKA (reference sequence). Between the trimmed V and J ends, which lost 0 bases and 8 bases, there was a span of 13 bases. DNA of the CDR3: TGCAGTGCTAGAGATCGAAGGGTTGGCGGCTACACCTTC. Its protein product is CSARDRRVGGYTF.

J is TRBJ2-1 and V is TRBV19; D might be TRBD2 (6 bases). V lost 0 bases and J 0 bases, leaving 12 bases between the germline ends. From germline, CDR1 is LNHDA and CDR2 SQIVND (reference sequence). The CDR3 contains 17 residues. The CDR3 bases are TGTGCCAGTAGTATAGATCTTAGCGGAAGCTCCTACAATGAGCAGTTCTTC. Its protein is CASSIDLSGSSYNEQFF.

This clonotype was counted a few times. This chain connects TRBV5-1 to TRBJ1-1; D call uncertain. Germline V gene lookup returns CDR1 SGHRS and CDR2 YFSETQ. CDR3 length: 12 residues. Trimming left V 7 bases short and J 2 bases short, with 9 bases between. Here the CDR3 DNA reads TGCGCCAGCGGCCAACTAAACACTGAAGCTTTCTTT. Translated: CASGQLNTEAFF.

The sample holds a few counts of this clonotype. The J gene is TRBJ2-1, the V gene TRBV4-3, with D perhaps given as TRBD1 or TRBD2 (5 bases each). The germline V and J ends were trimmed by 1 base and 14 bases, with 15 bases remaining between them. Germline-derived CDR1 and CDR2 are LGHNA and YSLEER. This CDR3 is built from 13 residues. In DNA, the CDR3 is TGCGCCAGCAGCCAAGTTAGGGACCCCCGGAAGTTCTTC. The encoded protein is CASSQVRDPRKFF.

The CDR3 protein is CASIDGASGNTIYF. CDR3 nucleotides: TGTGCCAGCATAGACGGGGCATCTGGAAACACCATATATTTT. The rearrangement uses TRBV28 and TRBJ1-3, with D perhaps TRBD1 (5 bases). The CDR3 extends over 14 amino acids. Between the trimmed V and J ends, which lost 7 bases and 1 base, there was a span of 11 bases. Germline V gene sequence: CDR1 MDHEN, CDR2 SYDVKM.

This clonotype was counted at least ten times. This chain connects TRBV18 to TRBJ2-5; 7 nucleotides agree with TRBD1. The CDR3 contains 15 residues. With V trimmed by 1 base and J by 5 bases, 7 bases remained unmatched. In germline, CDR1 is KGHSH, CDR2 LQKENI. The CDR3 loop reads CASSPRETGRETQYF. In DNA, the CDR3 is TGTGCCAGCTCACCACGGGAGACAGGGCGCGAGACCCAGTACTTC.

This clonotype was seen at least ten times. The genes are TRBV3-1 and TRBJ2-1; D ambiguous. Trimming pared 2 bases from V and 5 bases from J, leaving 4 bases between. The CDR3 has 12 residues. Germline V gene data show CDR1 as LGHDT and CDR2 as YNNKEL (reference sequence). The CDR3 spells CASSQIDNEQFF. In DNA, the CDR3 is TGTGCCAGCAGCCAAATTGACAATGAGCAGTTCTTC.

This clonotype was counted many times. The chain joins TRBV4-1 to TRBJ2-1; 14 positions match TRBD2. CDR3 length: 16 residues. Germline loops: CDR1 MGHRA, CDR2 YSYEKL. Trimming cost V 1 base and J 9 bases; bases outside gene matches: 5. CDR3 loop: CASSQGTSGRLFEQFF. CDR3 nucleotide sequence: TGCGCCAGCAGCCAAGGGACTAGCGGGAGGCTCTTTGAGCAGTTCTTC.

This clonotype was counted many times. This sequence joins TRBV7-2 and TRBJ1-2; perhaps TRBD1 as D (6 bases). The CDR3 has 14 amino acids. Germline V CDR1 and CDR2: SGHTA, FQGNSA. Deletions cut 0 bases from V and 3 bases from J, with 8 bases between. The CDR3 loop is CASSLAAGDYGYTF. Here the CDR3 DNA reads TGTGCCAGCAGCTTAGCTGCAGGGGACTATGGCTACACCTTC.

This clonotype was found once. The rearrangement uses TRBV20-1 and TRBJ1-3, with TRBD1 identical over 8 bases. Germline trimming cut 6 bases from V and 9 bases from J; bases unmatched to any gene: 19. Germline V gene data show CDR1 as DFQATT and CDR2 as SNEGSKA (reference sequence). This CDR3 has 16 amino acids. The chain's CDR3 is CSADLTGGSDSGTIYF. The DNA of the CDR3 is TGCAGTGCCGACCTAACAGGGGGGTCTGACTCTGGCACCATATATTTT.

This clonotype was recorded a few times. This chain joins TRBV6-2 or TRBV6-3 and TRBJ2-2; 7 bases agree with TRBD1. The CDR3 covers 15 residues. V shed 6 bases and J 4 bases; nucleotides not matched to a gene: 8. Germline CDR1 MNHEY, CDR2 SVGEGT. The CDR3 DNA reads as TGTGCCAGCAGATCAGGGGGTGAGGCCACCGGGGAGCTGTTTTTT. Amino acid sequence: CASRSGGEATGELFF.

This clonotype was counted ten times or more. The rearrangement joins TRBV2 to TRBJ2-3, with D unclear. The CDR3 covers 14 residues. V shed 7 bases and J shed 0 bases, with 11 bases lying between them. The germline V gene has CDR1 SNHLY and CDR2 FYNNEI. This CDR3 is CASMRSPSTDTQYF. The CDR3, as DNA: TGTGCCAGCATGAGGTCACCTAGCACAGATACGCAGTATTTT.

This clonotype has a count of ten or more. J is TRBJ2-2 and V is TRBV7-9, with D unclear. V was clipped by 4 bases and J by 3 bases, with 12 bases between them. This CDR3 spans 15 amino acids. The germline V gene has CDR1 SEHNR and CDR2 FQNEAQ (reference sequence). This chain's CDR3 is CASSWLIPDTGELFF. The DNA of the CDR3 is TGTGCCAGCAGCTGGCTCATTCCGGACACCGGGGAGCTGTTTTTT.

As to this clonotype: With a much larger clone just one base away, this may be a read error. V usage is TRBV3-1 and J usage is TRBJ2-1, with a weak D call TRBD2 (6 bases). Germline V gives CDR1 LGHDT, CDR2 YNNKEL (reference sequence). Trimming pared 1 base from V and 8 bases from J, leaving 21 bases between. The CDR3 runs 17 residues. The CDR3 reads CASSQVSAGRNEDEQFF. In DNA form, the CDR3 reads TGTGCCAGCAGCCAAGTCTCGGCGGGAAGGAATGAAGATGAGCAGTTCTTC.

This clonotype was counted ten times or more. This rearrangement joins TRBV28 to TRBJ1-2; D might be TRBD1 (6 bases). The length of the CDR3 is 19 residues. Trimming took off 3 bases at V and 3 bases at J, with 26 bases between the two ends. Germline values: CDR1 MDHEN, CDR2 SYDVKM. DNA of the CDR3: TGTGCCAGCAGTTTTCCATCGGGTCCACAGGGAACCCTAGACTATGGCTACACCTTC. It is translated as CASSFPSGPQGTLDYGYTF.

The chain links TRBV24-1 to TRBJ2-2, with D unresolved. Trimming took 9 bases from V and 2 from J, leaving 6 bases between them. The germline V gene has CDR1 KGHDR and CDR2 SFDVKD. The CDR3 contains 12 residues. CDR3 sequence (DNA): TGTGCCACCGCCCTTAACACCGGGGAGCTGTTTTTT. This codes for CATALNTGELFF.

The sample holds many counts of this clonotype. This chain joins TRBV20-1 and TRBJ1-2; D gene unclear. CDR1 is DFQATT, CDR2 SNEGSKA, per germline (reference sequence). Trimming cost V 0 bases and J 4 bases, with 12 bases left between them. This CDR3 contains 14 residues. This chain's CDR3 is CSARDRSEGYGYTF. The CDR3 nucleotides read TGCAGTGCTAGAGATCGGTCCGAGGGCTATGGCTACACCTTC.

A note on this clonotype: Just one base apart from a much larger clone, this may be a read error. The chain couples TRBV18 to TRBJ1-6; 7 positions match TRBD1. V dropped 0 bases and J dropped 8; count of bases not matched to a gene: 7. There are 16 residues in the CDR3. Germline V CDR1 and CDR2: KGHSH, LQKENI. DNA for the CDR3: TGTGCCAGCTCACCACCCAACAGGGGTACCCATTCACCCCTCCACTTT. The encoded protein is CASSPPNRGTHSPLHF.

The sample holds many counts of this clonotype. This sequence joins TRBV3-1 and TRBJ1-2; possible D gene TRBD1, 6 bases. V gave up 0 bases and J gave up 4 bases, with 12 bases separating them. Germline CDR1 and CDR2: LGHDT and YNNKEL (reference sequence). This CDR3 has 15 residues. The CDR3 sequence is CASSQELEQGYGYTF. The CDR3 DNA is TGTGCCAGCAGCCAAGAGTTGGAACAGGGCTATGGCTACACCTTC.

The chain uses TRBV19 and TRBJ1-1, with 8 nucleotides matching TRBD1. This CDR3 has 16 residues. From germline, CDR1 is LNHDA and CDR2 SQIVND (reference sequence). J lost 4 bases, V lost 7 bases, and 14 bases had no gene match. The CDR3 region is CASNRDRRVLGTEAFF. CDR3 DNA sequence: TGTGCCAGTAACCGGGACAGGAGAGTCCTGGGCACTGAAGCTTTCTTT.

The CDR3 region has the DNA TGTGCCAGTAGTATAGATACTAGGCAGGGGGACACCGGGGAGCTGTTTTTT. This codes for CASSIDTRQGDTGELFF. The chain joins TRBV19 to TRBJ2-2, with TRBD1 matching over 7 bases. The CDR3 covers 17 residues. Losses at the gene ends were 0 bases for V and 3 bases for J; bases not matched to a gene: 7. Germline V gives CDR1 LNHDA, CDR2 SQIVND (reference sequence). Full variable domain (rest looked up from reference TRBV19 and TRBJ2-2): DGGITQSPKYLFRKEGQNVTLSCEQNLNHDAMYWYRQDPGQGLRLIYYSQIVNDFQKGDIAEGYSVSREKKESFPLTVTSAQKNPTAFYLCASSIDTRQGDTGELFFGEGSRLTVL.

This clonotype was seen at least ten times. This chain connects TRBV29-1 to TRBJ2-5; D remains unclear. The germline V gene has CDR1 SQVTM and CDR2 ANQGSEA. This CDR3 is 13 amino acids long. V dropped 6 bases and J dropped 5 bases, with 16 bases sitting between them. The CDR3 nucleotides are TGCAGCGTCGACACTTACTTGGGGGAGACCCAGTACTTC. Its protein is CSVDTYLGETQYF.

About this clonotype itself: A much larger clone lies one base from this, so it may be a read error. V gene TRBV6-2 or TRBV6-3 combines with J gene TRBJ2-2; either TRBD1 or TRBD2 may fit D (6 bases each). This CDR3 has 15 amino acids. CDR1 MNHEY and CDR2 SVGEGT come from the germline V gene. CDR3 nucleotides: TGTGCCAGCAGCGGGAGTATCTCAGGGGCCGGGGAGCTGGTTTTT. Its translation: CASSGSISGAGELVF.

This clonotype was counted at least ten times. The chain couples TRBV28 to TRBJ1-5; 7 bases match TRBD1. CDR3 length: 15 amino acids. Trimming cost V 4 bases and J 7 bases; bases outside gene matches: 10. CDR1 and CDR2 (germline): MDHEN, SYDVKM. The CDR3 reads CASSSTGAREQPQHF. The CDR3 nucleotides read TGTGCCAGCAGTTCCACAGGGGCGCGTGAGCAGCCCCAGCATTTT.

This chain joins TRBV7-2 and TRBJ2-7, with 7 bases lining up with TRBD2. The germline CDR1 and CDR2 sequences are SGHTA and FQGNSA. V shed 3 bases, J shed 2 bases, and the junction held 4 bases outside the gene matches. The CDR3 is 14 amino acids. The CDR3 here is CASSLASGTYEQYF. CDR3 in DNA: TGTGCCAGCAGCTTGGCTAGCGGAACCTACGAGCAGTACTTC. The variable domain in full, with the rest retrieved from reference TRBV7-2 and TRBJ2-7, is GAGVSQSPSNKVTEKGKDVELRCDPISGHTALYWYRQSLGQGLEFLIYFQGNSAPDKSGLPSDRFSAERTGGSVSTLTIQRTQQEDSAVYLCASSLASGTYEQYFGPGTRLTVT.

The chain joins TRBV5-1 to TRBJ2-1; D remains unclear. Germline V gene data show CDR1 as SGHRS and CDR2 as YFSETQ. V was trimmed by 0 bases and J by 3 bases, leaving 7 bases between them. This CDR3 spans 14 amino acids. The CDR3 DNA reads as TGCGCCAGCAGCTTGGTTACAAACTACAATGAGCAGTTCTTC. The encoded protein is CASSLVTNYNEQFF.

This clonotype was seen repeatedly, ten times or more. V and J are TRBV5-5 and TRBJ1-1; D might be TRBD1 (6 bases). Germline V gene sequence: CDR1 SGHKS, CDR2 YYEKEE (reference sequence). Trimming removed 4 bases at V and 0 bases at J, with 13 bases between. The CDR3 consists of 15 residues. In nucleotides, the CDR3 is TGTGCCAGCAGCCTGATAGGGGGGGTGAACACTGAAGCTTTCTTT. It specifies CASSLIGGVNTEAFF.

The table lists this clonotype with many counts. The CDR3 region is CASKRRGGATEAFF. The CDR3 nucleotides read TGTGCCAGCAAAAGGCGAGGGGGGGCGACTGAAGCTTTCTTT. The gene calls are TRBV6-1 and TRBJ1-1, with D possibly matching TRBD1 (6 bases). The CDR3 contains 14 residues. Trimming took 7 bases from V and 5 from J, leaving 17 bases between them. Germline-derived CDR1 and CDR2 are MNHNS and SASEGT.

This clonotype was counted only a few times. CDR3 sequence reads: CASSPRTGIPETQYF. CDR3 bases: TGCGCCAGCAGCCCGAGGACAGGGATCCCGGAGACCCAGTACTTC. The rearrangement joins TRBV5-1 to TRBJ2-5, with TRBD1 identical over 8 bases. Germline loops: CDR1 SGHRS, CDR2 YFSETQ. Unmatched junction bases numbered 10, after V lost 4 bases and J lost 5 bases. This CDR3 has 15 amino acids.

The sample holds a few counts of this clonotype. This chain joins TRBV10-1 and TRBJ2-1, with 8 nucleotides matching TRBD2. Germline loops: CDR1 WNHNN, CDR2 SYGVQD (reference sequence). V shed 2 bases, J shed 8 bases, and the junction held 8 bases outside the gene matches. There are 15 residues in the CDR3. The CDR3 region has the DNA TGCGCCAGCAGTGAGGATGGTAGCGGGATTTATGAGCAGTTCTTC. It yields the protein CASSEDGSGIYEQFF.

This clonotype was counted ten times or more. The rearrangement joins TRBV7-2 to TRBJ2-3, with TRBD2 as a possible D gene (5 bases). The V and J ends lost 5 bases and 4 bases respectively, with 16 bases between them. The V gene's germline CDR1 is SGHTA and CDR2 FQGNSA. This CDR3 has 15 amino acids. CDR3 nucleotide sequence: TGTGCCAGCAGCCCCTATTCCGGGGTAGCAGATACGCAGTATTTT. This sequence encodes CASSPYSGVADTQYF.

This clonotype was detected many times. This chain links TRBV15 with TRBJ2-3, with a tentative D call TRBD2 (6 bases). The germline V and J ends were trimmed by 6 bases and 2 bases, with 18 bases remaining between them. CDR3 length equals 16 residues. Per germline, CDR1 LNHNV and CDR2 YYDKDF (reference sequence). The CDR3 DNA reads TGTGCCACCAGGAAATGGCAGGCGGGACTCACAGATACGCAGTATTTT. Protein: CATRKWQAGLTDTQYF.